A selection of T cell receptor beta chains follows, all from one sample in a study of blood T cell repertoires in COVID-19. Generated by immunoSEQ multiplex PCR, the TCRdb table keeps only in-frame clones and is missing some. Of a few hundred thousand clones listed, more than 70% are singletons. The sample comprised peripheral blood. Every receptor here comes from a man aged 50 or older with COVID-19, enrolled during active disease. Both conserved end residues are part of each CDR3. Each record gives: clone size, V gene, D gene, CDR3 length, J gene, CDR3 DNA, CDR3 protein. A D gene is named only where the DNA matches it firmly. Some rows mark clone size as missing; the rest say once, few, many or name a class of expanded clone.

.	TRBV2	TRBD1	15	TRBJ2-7	TGTGCCAGCATGGGACCGGGACAGGGGGTGTCCGAGCAGTACTTC	CASMGPGQGVSEQYF
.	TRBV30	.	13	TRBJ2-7	TGTGCCTGGAGTGAAACAGCTTCCCACGAGCAGTACTTC	CAWSETASHEQYF
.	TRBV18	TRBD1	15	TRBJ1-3	TGTGCCAGCTCATCGGGACAGGGGACGGCAAACACCATATATTTT	CASSSGQGTANTIYF
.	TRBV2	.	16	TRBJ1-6	TGTGCCAGCAGCGTCCAGGGCCCTTCGTATAATTCACCCCTCCACTTT	CASSVQGPSYNSPLHF
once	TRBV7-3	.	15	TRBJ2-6	TGTGCCAGCAGCCCCGGGAACTCTGGGGCCAACGTCCTGACTTTC	CASSPGNSGANVLTF
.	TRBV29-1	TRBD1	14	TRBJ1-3	TGCAGCGCTAACGACAGGGCGGCTGGAAACACCATATATTTT	CSANDRAAGNTIYF
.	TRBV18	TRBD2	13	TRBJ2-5	TGTGCCAGCTACCGGGGGGTCCAAGAGACCCAGTACTTC	CASYRGVQETQYF
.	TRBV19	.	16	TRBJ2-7	TGTGCCAGTAGTATATCGGGCAGGGCTTCGTCCTACGAGCAGTACTTC	CASSISGRASSYEQYF
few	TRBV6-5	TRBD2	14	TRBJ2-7	TGTGCCAGCAGTTACTCCCGGGGGGAGTACGAGCAGTACTTC	CASSYSRGEYEQYF
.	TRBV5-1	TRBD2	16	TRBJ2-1	TGCGCCAGCAGCCGCACCCCTAGCGGGGGGGCTGATGAGCAGTTCTTC	CASSRTPSGGADEQFF
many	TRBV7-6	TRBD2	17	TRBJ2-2	TGTGCCAGCAGCTTAGAGAGACAGGGACTAGCGGGGTTGCAGCTGTTTTTT	CASSLERQGLAGLQLFF
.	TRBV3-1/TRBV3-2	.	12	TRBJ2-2	TGTGCCAGCAGCCGAGACACCGGGGAGCTGTTTTTT	CASSRDTGELFF
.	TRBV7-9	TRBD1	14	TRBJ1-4	TGTGCCAGCAGCCCGGGACAGGCAAATGAAAAACTGTTTTTT	CASSPGQANEKLFF
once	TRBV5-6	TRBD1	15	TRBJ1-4	TGTGCCAGCAGCCCCTGGGACAGGAGAAATGAAAAACTGTTTTTT	CASSPWDRRNEKLFF
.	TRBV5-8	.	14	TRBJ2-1	TGTGCCAGTCCTCGTCCGGGACAATACAATGAGCAGTTCTTC	CASPRPGQYNEQFF
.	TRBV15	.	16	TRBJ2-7	TGTGCCACCAGCAGAGAAGCGACAGGACTTGCTGGCGAGCAGTACTTC	CATSREATGLAGEQYF
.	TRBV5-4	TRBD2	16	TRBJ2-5	TGTGCCAGCAGCGGTAGCGGGGGGCTTTCTTCAGAGACCCAGTACTTC	CASSGSGGLSSETQYF
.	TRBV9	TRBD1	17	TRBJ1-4	TGTGCCAGCAGTCCAGCCGGACGGGACAGGGTGCCTGAAAAACTGTTTTTT	CASSPAGRDRVPEKLFF
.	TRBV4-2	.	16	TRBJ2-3	TGTGCCAGCAGCCAAGCCGGGACTTCAAGCACAGATACGCAGTATTTT	CASSQAGTSSTDTQYF
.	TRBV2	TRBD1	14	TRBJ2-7	TGTGCCAGCAGTGTGGCCCAGGGGGCATACGAGCAGTACTTC	CASSVAQGAYEQYF
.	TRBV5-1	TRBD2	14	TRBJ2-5	TGCGCCAGCAGCTTGACTAGCGATGCGGAGACCCAGTACTTC	CASSLTSDAETQYF
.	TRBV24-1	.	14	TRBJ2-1	TGTGCCACAAGGGGGGGGAGCTCCTACAATGAGCAGTTCTTC	CATRGGSSYNEQFF
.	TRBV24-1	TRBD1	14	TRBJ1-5	TGTGCCACCAGTGATTCGACAGGGACTCAGCCCCAGCATTTT	CATSDSTGTQPQHF